The sequence of this T cell receptor beta chain was determined in a study of blood T cells in healthy people across ages. Study results and limitations: The donors' CMV status was not determined, possibly confounding changes in expanded clonotypes.

This clonotype was counted ten times or more. What it binds is unknown. V was cut by 4 bases and J by 4 bases, with 12 bases left in between. This CDR3 has 14 residues. Primers used in a second PCR of about 6 to 11 cycles were a sample-barcoded 5' primer and a J-beta primer mix. TCRdb used MiXCR to reprocess the 5' RACE reads, holding one entry per CDR3 protein. The sample gives around 990,000 distinct CDR3 sequences, around two fifths of which show up once; roughly 13% is in the top ten. This TCR was sampled from a man aged 18 to 30 in good health. The chain uses TRBV12-3 or TRBV12-4 and TRBJ2-3; perhaps TRBD2 as D (6 bases). The sample comprised blood. CDR3 in DNA: TGTGCCAGCAGTTACCGACTAGATGCAGATACGCAGTATTTT. Its translation is CASSYRLDADTQYF.